What follows is one TCR beta chain and its context. Its antigen is currently unknown. CDR1 and CDR2 (germline): ENHRY, SYGVKD. The J segment lost 6 bases and the V segment lost 4 bases, leaving 8 bases of the junction unmatched. This CDR3 has 15 amino acids. This entry comes from a study of cytomegalovirus exposure and HLA in healthy donors. Primers for the PCR totalled 60 Vbeta and 13 Jbeta. Data came from immunoSEQ multiplex PCR; TCRdb stores just in-frame clones and leaves some out. Of about 270,000 clones detected, around 86% appear once; the ten largest clones hold 3.5% to 4%. Study-level points and caveats: Later analysis placed DRB1 highest and HLA-C lowest in TCR association rates, which differed by HLA locus. Reportedly, TCR beta sequences accurately predicted HLA-A and HLA-B alleles in most subjects.

The TCR was taken from a man aged 40-50 years in good health and CMV-seropositive. The chain couples TRBV10-3 to TRBJ2-2; TRBD1 agrees at 7 bases. The specimen was PBMCs. CDR3 loop: CAISGMTGKAGELFF. CDR3 nucleotide sequence: TGTGCCATCAGTGGGATGACAGGGAAGGCCGGGGAGCTGTTTTTT.